The 4 T cell receptor beta chains presented below share a single source sample, sequenced in a study of monozygotic twins with inflammatory bowel disease. For each CDR3 protein, TCRdb gives one entry from its re-call of the 5' RACE reads, without DNA. The table for this sample gives about 380,000 distinct CDR3 sequences. What was sequenced was blood. These receptors were taken from a human donor with ulcerative colitis or Crohn's disease, or a healthy co-twin of an affected twin (not recorded which).

The rearrangement joins TRBV5-1 to TRBJ2-1; checking the TCRdb D call of TRBD1 is not possible without DNA. Germline V gene lookup returns CDR1 SGHRS and CDR2 YFSETQ. This CDR3 has 15 amino acids. This CDR3 is CASRARQGSYNEQFF. Using reference TRBV5-1 and TRBJ2-1 for the parts outside the CDR3, the full variable domain is KAGVTQTPRYLIKTRGQQVTLSCSPISGHRSVSWYQQTPGQGLQFLFEYFSETQRNKGNFPGRFSGRQFSNSRSEMNVSTLELGDSALYLCASRARQGSYNEQFFGPGTRLTVL.

The chain combines TRBV5-1 with TRBJ2-1; the TCRdb D gene call, TRBD2, has no DNA to confirm it. The CDR3 has 13 amino acids. Germline CDR1 SGHRS, CDR2 YFSETQ. The CDR3 sequence is CASSLEPAGTQFF.

The chain carries TRBV20-1 and TRBJ2-1; TCRdb's assignment of TRBD1 cannot be checked, as there is no DNA. The CDR3 covers 14 residues. Germline V CDR1 and CDR2: DFQATT, SNEGSKA (reference sequence). The chain's CDR3 is CSARVGTGGDEQFF.

This rearrangement joins TRBV4-2 to TRBJ2-7; TCRdb picks TRBD1, but there is no DNA to check that call. From germline, CDR1 is LGHNA and CDR2 YNFKEQ. The CDR3 consists of 18 residues. CDR3 sequence reads: CASSQSPRHTGGPYEQYF.